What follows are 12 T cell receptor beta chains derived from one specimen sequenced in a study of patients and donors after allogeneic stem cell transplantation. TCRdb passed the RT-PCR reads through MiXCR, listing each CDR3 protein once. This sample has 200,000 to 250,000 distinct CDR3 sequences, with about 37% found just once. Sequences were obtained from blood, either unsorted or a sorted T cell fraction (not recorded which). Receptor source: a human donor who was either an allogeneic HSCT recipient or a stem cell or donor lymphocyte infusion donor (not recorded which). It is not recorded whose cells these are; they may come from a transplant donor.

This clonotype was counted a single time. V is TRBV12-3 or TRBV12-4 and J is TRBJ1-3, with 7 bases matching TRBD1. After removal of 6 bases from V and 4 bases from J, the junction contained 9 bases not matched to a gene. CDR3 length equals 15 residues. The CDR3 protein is CASSLGPGQGNTIYF. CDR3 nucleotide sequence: TGTGCCAGCAGCCTAGGGCCGGGACAGGGAAACACCATATATTTT.

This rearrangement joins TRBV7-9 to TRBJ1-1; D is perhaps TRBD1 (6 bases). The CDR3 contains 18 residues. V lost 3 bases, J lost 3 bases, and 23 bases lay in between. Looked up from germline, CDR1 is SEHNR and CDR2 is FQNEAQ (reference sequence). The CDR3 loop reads CASSFSRDKTTVHTEAFF. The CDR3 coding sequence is TGTGCCAGCAGCTTTTCCCGGGACAAAACGACGGTACACACTGAAGCTTTCTTT.

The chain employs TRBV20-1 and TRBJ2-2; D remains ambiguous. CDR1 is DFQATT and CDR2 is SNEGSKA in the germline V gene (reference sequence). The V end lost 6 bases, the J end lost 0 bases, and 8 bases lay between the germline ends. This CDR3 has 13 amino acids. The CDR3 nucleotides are TGCAGTGCAGACGATCCGAACACCGGGGAGCTGTTTTTT. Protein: CSADDPNTGELFF.

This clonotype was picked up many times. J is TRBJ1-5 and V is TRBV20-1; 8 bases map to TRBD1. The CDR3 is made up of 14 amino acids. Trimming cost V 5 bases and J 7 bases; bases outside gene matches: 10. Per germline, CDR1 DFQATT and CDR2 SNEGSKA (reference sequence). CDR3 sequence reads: CSAATDRGWQPQHF. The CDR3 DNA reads TGCAGTGCTGCCACCGACAGGGGTTGGCAGCCCCAGCATTTT.

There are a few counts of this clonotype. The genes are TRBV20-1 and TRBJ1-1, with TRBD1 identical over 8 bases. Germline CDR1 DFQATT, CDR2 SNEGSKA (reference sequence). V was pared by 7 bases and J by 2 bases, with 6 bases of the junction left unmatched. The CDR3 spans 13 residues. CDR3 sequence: CSVEAGGNTEAFF. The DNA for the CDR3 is TGCAGTGTGGAAGCAGGGGGCAACACTGAAGCTTTCTTT.

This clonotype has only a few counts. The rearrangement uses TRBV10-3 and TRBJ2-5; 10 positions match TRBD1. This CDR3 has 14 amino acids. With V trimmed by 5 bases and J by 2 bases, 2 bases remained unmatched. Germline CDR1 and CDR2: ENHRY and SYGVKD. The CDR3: CAISRTGGQETQYF. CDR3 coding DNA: TGTGCCATCAGTAGGACAGGGGGTCAAGAGACCCAGTACTTC.

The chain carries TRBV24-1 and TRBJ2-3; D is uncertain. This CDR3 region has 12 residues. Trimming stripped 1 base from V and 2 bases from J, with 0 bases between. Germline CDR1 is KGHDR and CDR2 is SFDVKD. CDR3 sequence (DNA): TGTGCCACCAGTGATTTCACAGATACGCAGTATTTT. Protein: CATSDFTDTQYF.

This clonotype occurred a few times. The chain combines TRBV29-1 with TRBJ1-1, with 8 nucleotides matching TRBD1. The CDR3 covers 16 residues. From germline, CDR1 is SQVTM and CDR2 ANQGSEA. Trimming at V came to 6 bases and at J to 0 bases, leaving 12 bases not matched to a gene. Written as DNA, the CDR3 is TGCAGCGTCCCCAGGTCCGGGACAGGTGTGAACACTGAAGCTTTCTTT. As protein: CSVPRSGTGVNTEAFF. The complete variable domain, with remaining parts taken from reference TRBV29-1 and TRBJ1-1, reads SAVISQKPSRDICQRGTSLTIQCQVDSQVTMMFWYRQQPGQSLTLIATANQGSEATYESGFVIDKFPISRPNLTFSTLTVSNMSPEDSSIYLCSVPRSGTGVNTEAFFGQGTRLTVV.

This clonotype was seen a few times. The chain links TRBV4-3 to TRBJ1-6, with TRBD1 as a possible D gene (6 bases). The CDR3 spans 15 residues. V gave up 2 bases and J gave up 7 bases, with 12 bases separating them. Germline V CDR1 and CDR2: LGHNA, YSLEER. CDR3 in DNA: TGCGCCAGCAGCCAACAGAAGGGGGGGAATTCACCCCTCCACTTT. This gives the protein CASSQQKGGNSPLHF.

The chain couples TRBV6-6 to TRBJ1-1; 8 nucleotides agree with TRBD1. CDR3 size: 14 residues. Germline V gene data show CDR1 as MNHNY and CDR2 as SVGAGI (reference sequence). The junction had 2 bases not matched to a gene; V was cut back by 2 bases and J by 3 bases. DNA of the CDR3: TGTGCCAGCAGTTACCCGACAGGGGACACTGAAGCTTTCTTT. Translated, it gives CASSYPTGDTEAFF.

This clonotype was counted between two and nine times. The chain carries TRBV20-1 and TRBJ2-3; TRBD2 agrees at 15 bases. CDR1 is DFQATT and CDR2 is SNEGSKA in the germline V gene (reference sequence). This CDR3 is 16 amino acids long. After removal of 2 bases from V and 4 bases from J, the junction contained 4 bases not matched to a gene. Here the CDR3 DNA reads TGCAGTGCTAGAAGGACTAGCGGGGGGGCGTCAGATACGCAGTATTTT. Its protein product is CSARRTSGGASDTQYF.

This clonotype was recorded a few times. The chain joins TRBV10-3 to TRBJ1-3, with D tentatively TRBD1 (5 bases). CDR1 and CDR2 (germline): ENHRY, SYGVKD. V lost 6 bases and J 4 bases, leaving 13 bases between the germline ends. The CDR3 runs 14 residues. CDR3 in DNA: TGTGCCATCAGCCCAGGGATGCGGGGAAACACCATATATTTT. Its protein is CAISPGMRGNTIYF.